This passage covers 11 T cell receptor beta chains from one sample sequenced in a study of T-cell reconstitution after alpha-beta-depleted transplantation in children (dated by TCRdb to the mid-2010s). What the treatment or condition label conveys for this sample: allogeneic hematopoietic cell transplantation with graft depleted of TCRalphabeta T cells and CD19 B cells. The library was prepared using PCR. This sample was sequenced with an Illumina HiSeq 2500. TCR library preparation used molecular barcoding, with unique molecular identifiers applied to normalize quantification of the TCRbeta repertoire. TCRdb itself trimmed the public reads at Q25 with fastp, ran MiXCR and retained productive beta chains. Rows with a matching CDR3 protein are joined into one entry that keeps the most common DNA and genes. The sample table holds fewer than 350,000 distinct CDR3 sequences, of which around a tenth were seen once. 20% to 30% of the sample is in the top ten clones.

The source was peripheral blood, collected 180 days after TCRalphabeta/CD19-depleted stem cell transplant. These receptors all come from a male patient aged 2-9 years who had a stem cell transplant for chronic granulomatous disease, so the T cells may come from the graft donor.

At least ten counts were recorded for this clonotype. The chain uses TRBV5-1 and TRBJ2-1; TRBD1 matches 9 bases. After removal of 0 bases from V and 7 bases from J, the junction contained 11 bases not matched to a gene. The CDR3 consists of 17 residues. Germline CDR1 SGHRS, CDR2 YFSETQ. CDR3 nucleotides: TGCGCCAGCAGCTTGGACTGGGTGGGACAGGGTAGGAATGAGCAGTTCTTC. It specifies CASSLDWVGQGRNEQFF. Based on the CDR3 plus reference TRBV5-1 and TRBJ2-1, the full variable domain is KAGVTQTPRYLIKTRGQQVTLSCSPISGHRSVSWYQQTPGQGLQFLFEYFSETQRNKGNFPGRFSGRQFSNSRSEMNVSTLELGDSALYLCASSLDWVGQGRNEQFFGPGTRLTVL.

This clonotype was seen many times. This sequence joins TRBV5-1 and TRBJ1-6, with D perhaps TRBD1 (5 bases). The V gene's germline CDR1 is SGHRS and CDR2 YFSETQ. V was pared by 5 bases and J by 8 bases, with 17 bases between. CDR3 length: 15 amino acids. In nucleotides, the CDR3 is TGCGCCAGCAGTTTACCGGGATTGGGGGATTCACCCCTCCACTTT. Residues: CASSLPGLGDSPLHF.

In its sample, this clonotype was seen many times. The rearrangement joins TRBV27 to TRBJ2-3; D may be TRBD2 (5 bases). This CDR3 region has 14 residues. V was clipped by 0 bases and J by 1 base, with 5 bases between them. The germline V gene has CDR1 MNHEY and CDR2 SMNVEV (reference sequence). CDR3 sequence: CASSLSRGTDTQYF. The CDR3 nucleotides read TGTGCCAGCAGTTTATCGAGGGGCACAGATACGCAGTATTTT.

This clonotype was observed at least ten times. This chain joins TRBV9 and TRBJ2-1; 8 bases agree with TRBD2. Germline trimming cut 2 bases from V and 7 bases from J; bases unmatched to any gene: 8. The germline V gene encodes CDR1 SGDLS and CDR2 YYNGEE. This CDR3 spans 15 amino acids. The CDR3 bases are TGTGCCAGCAGCGTCGTTAGCGGGACCAGGAATGAGCAGTTCTTC. Translating gives CASSVVSGTRNEQFF.

The gene calls are TRBV18 and TRBJ1-2; D is undetermined. This CDR3 is 12 amino acids long. Germline-derived CDR1 and CDR2 are KGHSH and LQKENI. The V end was cut by 1 base, the J end by 4 bases, with 4 bases between. CDR3 nucleotide sequence: TGTGCCAGCTCACCACAGTCCTATGGCTACACCTTC. Its translation is CASSPQSYGYTF.

As regards this clonotype: It may be a read error: a sequence one base away is much more abundant. The CDR3 does not end in the conserved phenylalanine or tryptophan, so this is likely a read error. This rearrangement joins TRBV27 to TRBJ2-1; 7 positions agree with TRBD2. There are 17 residues in the CDR3. The trim removed 3 bases at V and 6 bases at J, leaving 14 bases unmatched. The germline gives CDR1 MNHEY, CDR2 SMNVEV (reference sequence). The CDR3 is CASSFSPLARLGNEQFL. CDR3 nucleotides: TGTGCCAGCAGTTTTTCCCCACTAGCGAGGTTAGGCAATGAGCAGTTCTTA.

This clonotype appeared many times. The J gene is TRBJ2-1, the V gene TRBV9, with D perhaps matching TRBD2 (6 bases). The ends were cut back, 7 bases at V and 6 bases at J, with 17 bases in the middle. Germline V gene lookup returns CDR1 SGDLS and CDR2 YYNGEE. The CDR3 is made up of 14 amino acids. CDR3 residues: CASQKSGLSNEQFF. CDR3 nucleotides: TGTGCCAGCCAGAAGAGCGGGTTATCCAATGAGCAGTTCTTC.

This clonotype was counted many times. The chain employs TRBV15 and TRBJ2-3; 12 bases are a match to TRBD2. The CDR3 contains 17 residues. Germline CDR1 is LNHNV and CDR2 is YYDKDF (reference sequence). V trimming: 1 base; J trimming: 5 bases; junction bases outside the gene matches: 7. The CDR3 loop reads CATSRGSGLAGLDTQYF. The DNA of the CDR3 is TGTGCCACCAGCAGAGGCTCCGGACTAGCGGGATTAGATACGCAGTATTTT. The full variable domain, completed using reference TRBV15 and TRBJ2-3, is DAMVIQNPRYQVTQFGKPVTLSCSQTLNHNVMYWYQQKSSQAPKLLFHYYDKDFNNEADTPDNFQSRRPNTSFCFLDIRSPGLGDTAMYLCATSRGSGLAGLDTQYFGPGTRLTVL.

This clonotype was counted at least ten times. The V and J genes are TRBV9 and TRBJ2-7; TRBD2 is a possible D gene (6 bases). The V gene lost 4 bases and the J gene lost 2 bases, with 13 bases spanning the gap. The length of the CDR3 is 14 residues. Germline V gene lookup returns CDR1 SGDLS and CDR2 YYNGEE. CDR3 sequence reads: CASSNSGVAYEQYF. The CDR3 bases are TGTGCCAGCAGCAATAGCGGCGTAGCCTACGAGCAGTACTTC.

Many counts were recorded for this clonotype. The chain joins TRBV29-1 to TRBJ2-2, with D possibly being TRBD2 (5 bases). This CDR3 has 14 amino acids. V gave up 5 bases and J gave up 1 base, with 11 bases separating them. Looked up from germline, CDR1 is SQVTM and CDR2 is ANQGSEA. The DNA for the CDR3 is TGCAGCGTTCTGGAGGTGGGGAACACCGGGGAGCTGTTTTTT. Encoded protein: CSVLEVGNTGELFF.

Many counts were recorded for this clonotype. This chain joins TRBV29-1 and TRBJ2-1; 9 nucleotides line up with TRBD2. The CDR3 consists of 13 residues. Germline V gene lookup returns CDR1 SQVTM and CDR2 ANQGSEA. J gave up 8 bases and V 7 bases, and 9 bases lay outside the gene matches. Written as DNA, the CDR3 is TGCAGCGGAACCGGGACTAGCATCCATGAGCAGTTCTTC. Amino acid sequence: CSGTGTSIHEQFF.